This T cell receptor beta chain was retrieved from a study of OX40 agonist ivuxolimab in advanced cancers. In the study overall: Ivuxolimab was delivered to patients intravenously every 2 weeks at doses spanning 0.01 to 10 mg/kg. Treatment received earlier with anti-PD-1, anti-PD-L1 or anti-CTLA-4 agents was allowed, and more than 30% had some. General observations from the study: With doses of 0.1-3.0 mg/kg, partial responders showed among the lowest clonal expansion.

Of note for this clone: Its specificity is unknown.

This CDR3 is 15 amino acids long. V shed 3 bases and J 4 bases; nucleotides not matched to a gene: 6. Germline CDR1 SGHNT, CDR2 YENEEA. The repertoire was sequenced with immunoSEQ multiplex PCR; TCRdb's copy has only in-frame clones and lacks some. There are 20,000 to 25,000 clones in the sample; over 65% occur only once, and about 21% lies in the top ten. The TCR was taken from an adult with an advanced solid tumor such as melanoma, head and neck, liver or kidney cancer. The chain combines TRBV11-3 with TRBJ2-7; TRBD2 matches at 10 bases. Sequencing was performed on CD4+ or CD8+ T cells sorted from blood, taken in a trial of the OX40 agonist ivuxolimab. CDR3 sequence (DNA): TGTGCCAGCAGCTTTCTAGCGGGGGCCTTTTACGAGCAGTACTTC. Protein product: CASSFLAGAFYEQYF.